Shown below are 12 T cell receptor beta chains from a single sample sequenced in a study of low-dose radiotherapy and immunotherapy resistance in tumors. The time point: before trial treatment. TRAV and TRBV primers primed cDNA for both TCRalpha and TCRbeta. TCRs were put through around 20 PCR cycles of amplification with Phusion. A constant-region primer and the V-primer adapter served as the primer pair. Each CDR3 protein gets one entry after TCRdb re-called the reads with MiXCR. Of tens of thousands of distinct CDR3 sequences in the sample, 15% to 20% were seen once. Specimen: PBMCs, collected before treatment. These receptors came from a male donor with prostate cancer.

This clonotype was recorded many times. The rearrangement links TRBV12-3 or TRBV12-4 to TRBJ1-1; D possibly corresponds to TRBD1 (5 bases). V lost 4 bases to trimming and J lost 5 bases, with 14 bases between them. There are 14 residues in the CDR3. The CDR3 DNA reads as TGTGCCAGCAGTTGGGTGGTGGGGGGAACTGAAGCTTTCTTT. It yields the protein CASSWVVGGTEAFF.

This clonotype was counted ten times or more. The chain recombines TRBV3-1 with TRBJ2-5; D uncertain. The germline V gene has CDR1 LGHDT and CDR2 YNNKEL (reference sequence). V was pared by 0 bases and J by 9 bases, with 14 bases between. CDR3 length: 14 amino acids. The CDR3 loop reads CASSQDATGGAQYF. The CDR3 nucleotides read TGTGCCAGCAGCCAAGATGCCACGGGTGGTGCCCAGTACTTC.

Relative to its sample, this clonotype is medium-sized. This chain links TRBV20-1 with TRBJ2-1, with D perhaps given as TRBD1 or TRBD2 (7 bases each). Trimming took 0 bases from V and 4 from J, leaving 16 bases between them. There are 16 residues in the CDR3. Germline values: CDR1 DFQATT, CDR2 SNEGSKA (reference sequence). The CDR3 here is CSARDPSGGEYNEQFF. CDR3 nucleotides: TGCAGTGCTAGAGATCCCTCAGGGGGGGAGTACAATGAGCAGTTCTTC.

V and J are TRBV29-1 and TRBJ1-5; weak D call: TRBD1 (6 bases). V lost 4 bases and J 3 bases, leaving 7 bases between the germline ends. The CDR3 runs to 12 residues. CDR1 and CDR2 from the germline V gene are SQVTM and ANQGSEA. The CDR3 bases are TGCAGCGTTGCAGGGGCCAATCAGCCCCAGCATTTT. This sequence encodes CSVAGANQPQHF.

This clonotype has a count of ten or more. This chain joins TRBV29-1 and TRBJ2-1; D is perhaps TRBD2 (5 bases). The germline V gene has CDR1 SQVTM and CDR2 ANQGSEA. This CDR3 has 11 amino acids. Trimming shortened V by 2 bases and J by 9 bases, and 8 bases separated the two germline ends. CDR3 region: CSVERAGEQFF. In DNA, the CDR3 is TGCAGCGTTGAAAGGGCGGGTGAGCAGTTCTTC.

On this clonotype: Given a far larger clone just one base away, this is likely a sequencing read error. V usage is TRBV12-3 or TRBV12-4 and J usage is TRBJ2-7, with 11 bases lining up with TRBD1. This CDR3 has 17 amino acids. V lost 0 bases, J lost 7 bases, and 11 bases stayed unmatched. The CDR3 is CASSLAGTGGPYNEQYF. The CDR3 bases are TGTGCCAGCAGTTTAGCCGGGACAGGGGGGCCTTACAATGAGCAGTACTTC.

This clonotype occurred many times. This sequence joins TRBV7-2 and TRBJ2-1; 10 bases fit TRBD2. The CDR3 has 14 residues. Looked up from germline, CDR1 is SGHTA and CDR2 is FQGNSA. Germline trimming cut 2 bases from V and 11 bases from J; bases unmatched to any gene: 6. CDR3 in DNA: TGTGCCAGCAGCTTAATCACTAGCGGGGAGAAGCAGTTCTTC. Its translation: CASSLITSGEKQFF. The full variable domain, with the rest looked up from reference TRBV7-2 and TRBJ2-1, is GAGVSQSPSNKVTEKGKDVELRCDPISGHTALYWYRQSLGQGLEFLIYFQGNSAPDKSGLPSDRFSAERTGGSVSTLTIQRTQQEDSAVYLCASSLITSGEKQFFGPGTRLTVL.

The V gene is TRBV12-3 or TRBV12-4, the J gene TRBJ2-1, with 9 bases lining up with TRBD1. The trim removed 5 bases at V and 9 bases at J, leaving 11 bases unmatched. This CDR3 has 15 amino acids. DNA for the CDR3: TGTGCCAGCAGTCATCCGGGACAGGGTTTCAGTGAGCAGTTCTTC. Its translation: CASSHPGQGFSEQFF.

This clonotype was observed at least ten times. The chain joins TRBV20-1 to TRBJ2-7; 8 nucleotides match TRBD2. The CDR3 has 17 residues. Germline values: CDR1 DFQATT, CDR2 SNEGSKA (reference sequence). The V gene end was trimmed by 1 base and the J gene end by 7 bases; junction bases not matched to a gene: 18. This chain's CDR3 is CSARGDLGRGFSREQYF. In nucleotides, the CDR3 is TGCAGTGCTAGAGGCGACCTCGGGAGGGGGTTTTCAAGGGAGCAGTACTTC.

In its sample, this clonotype was seen many times. The chain employs TRBV5-1 and TRBJ1-5; TRBD1 might be the D (6 bases). Trimming shortened V by 4 bases and J by 4 bases, and 12 bases separated the two germline ends. The CDR3 is made up of 14 amino acids. The germline V gene encodes CDR1 SGHRS and CDR2 YFSETQ. CDR3 DNA: TGCGCCAGCAGCATGGACAGCCTAAATCAGCCCCAGCATTTT. This gives the protein CASSMDSLNQPQHF.

This clonotype was detected many times. The chain is built from TRBV30 and TRBJ1-2, with D unresolved. V lost 6 bases to trimming and J lost 2 bases, with 10 bases between them. The CDR3 spans 12 residues. The germline CDR1 and CDR2 sequences are GTSNPN and SVGIG (reference sequence). The CDR3 nucleotides read TGTGCCTGTCCAACACCCAACTATGGCTACACCTTC. It translates to CACPTPNYGYTF.

Written as DNA, the CDR3 is TGTGCCAGCAGTAACCGACAGGCCCTATCCACAGATACGCAGTATTTT. This translates into CASSNRQALSTDTQYF. The V call is TRBV6-1, the J call TRBJ2-3; a possible D gene is TRBD1 (6 bases). This CDR3 is 16 amino acids long. V gave up 5 bases and J gave up 2 bases, with 17 bases separating them. CDR1 and CDR2 (germline): MNHNS, SASEGT.